Given below is one TCR beta chain in context. These data belong to a study of blood T cell repertoires in COVID-19. About the research overall: COVID-19 samples collected from the United States, Italy and Spain covered acute and convalescent phases. The cDNA or gDNA used as material had been derived from T cells, B-cell-depleted T cells, or PBMCs.

The V gene's germline CDR1 is MNHNY and CDR2 SVGAGI (reference sequence). V was shortened by 2 bases and J by 6 bases, with 11 bases between the two germline ends. The CDR3 loop spans 13 amino acids. Methods used by the authors: It was from reference gene primer amplification that nucleated cell counts were estimated. Generated by immunoSEQ multiplex PCR, the TCRdb table keeps only in-frame clones and is missing some. Clone size and the V and J calls come from that table; the DNA yielded D and trimming. The data show some 150,000 clones, roughly 80% seen once. The clonotype comes from a woman aged 45-65 years with active or convalescent COVID-19. The rearrangement uses TRBV6-6 and TRBJ2-7; the D gene is possibly TRBD2 (6 bases). The sample was peripheral blood. The CDR3 sequence is CASSYGPGGEQYF. CDR3 DNA sequence: TGTGCCAGCAGTTACGGACCCGGGGGCGAGCAGTACTTC.